One sample yielded the 17 T cell receptor beta chains listed below, sequenced in a study of cytomegalovirus exposure and HLA in healthy donors. In the PCR, 60 Vbeta and 13 Jbeta primers were used. Profiled with immunoSEQ multiplex PCR; TCRdb holds only in-frame clones, not every one. The sample lists around 190,000 clones; roughly 85% were seen once. Sequencing was carried out using PBMCs. The receptors derive from a woman aged 30 to 39 in good health and CMV-seropositive.

The V call is TRBV2, the J call TRBJ1-6, with unresolved D. Trimming left V 3 bases short and J 9 bases short, with 12 bases between. Germline V gives CDR1 SNHLY, CDR2 FYNNEI. The CDR3 contains 14 residues. The DNA of the CDR3 is TGTGCCAGCAGTGAGCGGGGTCTCGCTTCACCCCTCCACTTT. Its translation: CASSERGLASPLHF. The whole variable domain, remainder taken from reference TRBV2 and TRBJ1-6, is EPEVTQTPSHQVTQMGQEVILRCVPISNHLYFYWYRQILGQKVEFLVSFYNNEISEKSEIFDDQFSVERPDGSNFTLKIRSTKLEDSAMYFCASSERGLASPLHFGNGTRLTVT.

This clone has a handful of counts. The J gene is TRBJ2-5, the V gene TRBV7-9; 10 bases align to TRBD1. The CDR3 is 16 amino acids. The V segment lost 7 bases and the J segment 5 bases; nucleotides outside the gene matches: 13. The germline CDR1 and CDR2 sequences are SEHNR and FQNEAQ (reference sequence). The DNA for the CDR3 is TGTGCCAGCAACACCCACCCGGACAGGGGGATTGAGACCCAGTACTTC. Translated: CASNTHPDRGIETQYF.

The chain has TRBV27 and TRBJ1-2; tentative D call: TRBD1 (5 bases). V was clipped by 2 bases and J by 6 bases, with 7 bases between them. The CDR3 runs to 12 residues. CDR1 is MNHEY, CDR2 SMNVEV, per germline (reference sequence). DNA of the CDR3: TGTGCCAGCAGTTTAGCAGGGAATGGCTACACCTTC. Protein sequence: CASSLAGNGYTF.

The V call is TRBV5-6, the J call TRBJ2-1; 9 bases fit TRBD2. The CDR3 runs to 14 residues. V gave up 4 bases and J gave up 4 bases; unmatched junction bases: 3. The germline V gene encodes CDR1 SGHDT and CDR2 YYEEEE. CDR3 DNA: TGTGCCAGCAGCCGTAGCGGGGGTTACAATGAGCAGTTCTTC. This encodes CASSRSGGYNEQFF.

This rearrangement joins TRBV18 to TRBJ2-5; TRBD2 might be the D (7 bases). CDR1 is KGHSH, CDR2 LQKENI, per germline. V was trimmed by 5 bases and J by 1 base, leaving 11 bases between them. The CDR3 runs to 14 residues. CDR3 loop: CASSAGATQETQYF. Here the CDR3 DNA reads TGTGCCAGCTCAGCGGGGGCGACCCAAGAGACCCAGTACTTC.

CDR3 sequence: CASSQGTSGRRDTQYF. The CDR3 coding sequence is TGCGCCAGCAGCCAAGGGACTAGCGGGAGGCGGGATACGCAGTATTTT. The V gene is TRBV4-3, the J gene TRBJ2-3; 14 bases fit TRBD2. The germline gives CDR1 LGHNA, CDR2 YSLEER. The CDR3 length is 16 residues. The V gene end was trimmed by 1 base and the J gene end by 6 bases; junction bases not matched to a gene: 3.

The V call is TRBV5-1, the J call TRBJ1-4; 8 bases align to TRBD1. Germline trimming cut 0 bases from V and 7 bases from J; bases unmatched to any gene: 2. Germline values: CDR1 SGHRS, CDR2 YFSETQ. The CDR3 is made up of 14 amino acids. CDR3 region: CASSLGQGSEKLFF. CDR3 in DNA: TGCGCCAGCAGCTTGGGACAGGGGAGTGAAAAACTGTTTTTT. Based on the CDR3 plus reference TRBV5-1 and TRBJ1-4, the full variable domain is KAGVTQTPRYLIKTRGQQVTLSCSPISGHRSVSWYQQTPGQGLQFLFEYFSETQRNKGNFPGRFSGRQFSNSRSEMNVSTLELGDSALYLCASSLGQGSEKLFFGSGTQLSVL.

This clone was picked up a small number of times. The V call is TRBV6-1, the J call TRBJ2-1; 11 positions match TRBD1. The CDR3 spans 17 residues. Germline-derived CDR1 and CDR2 are MNHNS and SASEGT. V gave up 1 base and J gave up 6 bases; unmatched junction bases: 8. DNA for the CDR3: TGTGCCAGCAGTGAAGGGATAGGGACAGGGGGAGGCAATGAGCAGTTCTTC. Translating gives CASSEGIGTGGGNEQFF.

The V call is TRBV19, the J call TRBJ2-5; tentatively, D is TRBD2 (6 bases). Between the trimmed V and J ends, which lost 5 bases and 1 base, there was a span of 17 bases. Germline CDR1 reads LNHDA; CDR2 reads SQIVND (reference sequence). CDR3 size: 16 residues. Here the CDR3 DNA reads TGTGCCAGTAGTCTAATCAGCCCGGAGGGCCAAGAGACCCAGTACTTC. Translated, it gives CASSLISPEGQETQYF.

The V gene is TRBV27, the J gene TRBJ2-3, with 12 bases aligning to TRBD2. Trimming took 1 base from V and 4 from J; bases not matched to a gene: 18. Germline V gives CDR1 MNHEY, CDR2 SMNVEV (reference sequence). The CDR3 contains 21 residues. CDR3 region: CASSLWGLGTSGLKEADTQYF. The DNA for the CDR3 is TGTGCCAGCAGTTTATGGGGTCTTGGGACTAGCGGGCTAAAAGAGGCAGATACGCAGTATTTT.

The J gene is TRBJ1-2, the V gene TRBV13; possibly TRBD1 for D (6 bases). The V end was cut by 1 base, the J end by 5 bases, with 14 bases between. This CDR3 spans 15 amino acids. Germline assignment: CDR1 PRHDT and CDR2 FYEKMQ (reference sequence). CDR3 DNA sequence: TGTGCCAGCAGCTTAGTTCGGGCAGGGGATTATGGCTACACCTTC. This gives the protein CASSLVRAGDYGYTF.

The rearrangement joins TRBV19 to TRBJ1-4, with D possibly matching TRBD1 (5 bases). V lost 0 bases and J 0 bases, leaving 20 bases between the germline ends. The germline V gene has CDR1 LNHDA and CDR2 SQIVND (reference sequence). The CDR3 length is 20 residues. The DNA of the CDR3 is TGTGCCAGTAGTATAGAAGGGGCGCCACCGTATACTGCAACTAATGAAAAACTGTTTTTT. Its translation is CASSIEGAPPYTATNEKLFF.

The J gene is TRBJ2-7, the V gene TRBV6-6; a weak D match, TRBD2 (6 bases). CDR1 is MNHNY, CDR2 SVGAGI, per germline (reference sequence). V was shortened by 2 bases and J by 5 bases, with 19 bases between the two germline ends. The CDR3 is 16 residues long. The CDR3 sequence: CASSYLKRATTNEQYF. CDR3 coding DNA: TGTGCCAGCAGTTACCTTAAGCGGGCAACGACGAACGAGCAGTACTTC.

As regards this clone: Other DNA sequences within the sample encode an identical CDR3. The chain is built from TRBV5-1 and TRBJ1-1, with a tentative D call TRBD1 (5 bases). This CDR3 spans 13 amino acids. CDR1 and CDR2 (germline): SGHRS, YFSETQ. The germline V and J ends were trimmed by 0 bases and 6 bases, with 9 bases remaining between them. The CDR3: CASSLGQGAEAFF. The CDR3 region has the DNA TGCGCCAGCAGCTTGGGGCAGGGCGCTGAAGCTTTCTTT.

V is TRBV6-5 and J is TRBJ1-4; 8 positions agree with TRBD1. Losses at the gene ends were 4 bases for V and 13 bases for J; bases not matched to a gene: 8. The CDR3 sequence is 13 residues long. The germline gives CDR1 MNHEY, CDR2 SVGAGI. This CDR3 is CASSLGQGVSLFF. The CDR3 DNA follows: TGTGCCAGCAGTTTAGGACAGGGAGTCTCACTGTTTTTT.

The rearrangement joins TRBV27 to TRBJ1-6; tentatively, D is TRBD1 (5 bases). Germline-derived CDR1 and CDR2 are MNHEY and SMNVEV (reference sequence). Trimming took 3 bases from V and 8 from J, leaving 14 bases between them. CDR3 length equals 15 residues. CDR3 in DNA: TGTGCCAGCAGTTTCCAAGGGGCGGGAGATTCACCCCTCCACTTT. Translated: CASSFQGAGDSPLHF.

This clone showed up just once. The J gene is TRBJ2-1, the V gene TRBV4-1; the D gene is possibly TRBD2 (5 bases). V was shortened by 1 base and J by 2 bases, with 9 bases between the two germline ends. CDR1 is MGHRA and CDR2 is YSYEKL in the germline V gene. The CDR3 has 15 residues. The CDR3, as DNA: TGCGCCAGCAGCCAAGGCGGGTATGCCTACAATGAGCAGTTCTTC. Its translation: CASSQGGYAYNEQFF.